This T cell receptor beta chain is drawn from a study of T cells after yellow fever vaccination. Study-level findings and limits: Though weaker, the secondary response peaked faster, on day 5 versus 15. There was a possibility that FACS-sorted repertoires contained abundant clonotypes contaminating from the bulk population. Clones that expanded after primary vaccination mostly reappeared after the booster (roughly 97% CD4, approximately 85% CD8).

Conversion of TCR transcripts into cDNA relied on 5'RACE template switching, which added a universal primer site and UMIs. One entry per CDR3 protein, called by TCRdb with MiXCR from the 5' RACE reads. The sample holds 300,000 or so distinct CDR3 sequences, about an eighth seen once. In regard to this clonotype: Its antigen is undetermined.

Germline lookup yields CDR1 SGHTA and CDR2 FQGNSA. Trimming left V 5 bases short and J 0 bases short, with 14 bases between. The CDR3 loop spans 16 amino acids. The receptor was isolated from a young man who received the YFV17D yellow fever vaccine. The material sequenced was CD4+ T cells sorted from PBMCs, taken 45 days after the yellow fever booster vaccination. This chain uses TRBV7-2 with TRBJ1-3; D call uncertain. The CDR3 region is CASSDRRKSSGNTIYF. Written as DNA, the CDR3 is TGTGCCAGCAGCGACCGACGGAAGAGCTCTGGAAACACCATATATTTT.